A single T cell receptor (beta chain) is shown here with its context. This clone's antigen is unknown. Within one base of it there is no much larger clone, and no base qualities were kept. In the paper's terms, the time point label means: cycle 1 day 1 (C1D1), immediately before nivolumab initiation. Every trial patient had relapsed following autologous stem cell transplantation, and prior brentuximab vedotin exposure was what differed among cohorts A, B and C. The trial cohort included around 56 patients with relapsed/refractory classical Hodgkin lymphoma, and each patient had a best overall response of complete response, partial response or progressive disease. Trial patients were treated with single-agent nivolumab in the multi-cohort phase II CheckMate 205 trial. An independent review committee assessed best overall response by applying the 2007 International Working Group response criteria. PBMCs from the trial were collected at three points: immediately before nivolumab initiation (C1D1), and during therapy at cycle 2 day 1 and cycle 4 day 1. Peripheral blood was collected in 8 mL Vacutainer Cell Preparation Tubes, from which PBMCs were isolated by centrifugation and then cryopreserved.

The sample is drawn from a study of PD-1 blockade in classical Hodgkin lymphoma (dated by TCRdb to between 2020 and 2021). For the wider study: Nivolumab dosing was 3 mg/kg intravenously every 2 weeks, continuing until either disease progression or unacceptable toxicity. The study used TCR beta sequencing and CyTOF to define a peripheral blood immune signature of response to PD-1 blockade in classical Hodgkin lymphoma. General conclusions and limits of the study: Trial patients achieving complete response had baseline diversity similar to newly diagnosed patients, whereas partial responders and progressors had significantly lower diversity. The study was restricted to a single clinical trial cohort, and the causes of repertoire differences, possibly disease activity or prior therapy, were left undefined. Baseline TCR diversity was reported as lower in newly diagnosed patients than in healthy donors, and lower still in relapsed/refractory patients. By C4D1, a significant rise was seen in CD4+ TCR diversity but not in CD8+ TCR diversity (p=0.0027 vs p=0.16), and the rise was most apparent among complete responders (p=0.02). Patients starting nivolumab less than 1 year after ASCT had lower diversity and were excluded from later analyses to avoid confounding by immune reconstitution.

Genomic DNA was isolated using the Qiagen DNeasy kit from unsorted PBMCs as well as from negatively selected CD4+ and CD8+ fractions. Amplification of TCR beta CDR3 regions was done by immunoSEQ multiplex PCR with primers that anneal to V and J segments. A synthetic immune receptor repertoire was used to minimize amplification bias, and remaining bias was computationally removed after sequencing. Per the authors' processing: Repertoire diversity was quantified as the Shannon entropy index using custom Python scripts. The unsorted, CD4+ and CD8+ repertoires were each analyzed separately, with the exception of combined analyses, where CD4+ and CD8+ sequences were merged in silico. A clone was considered expanded if an increase in frequency of at least 2-fold after treatment relative to C1D1 was found, and a pseudocount of 0.5 was applied to clones undetected at baseline. Singleton clones were defined as clones with 0 or 1 copy at C1D1, and non-singleton clones were defined as clones with 2 or more copies. Clones expanded in unsorted samples were labelled as CD4+, CD8+ or unknown by matching protein sequences in sorted samples from the same patient. Wilcoxon tests were applied to paired samples to test diversity changes from C1D1 to C4D1. Here the immuneACCESS table is served through TCRdb, limited to in-frame sequences with V and J called. Missing clones are a known gap in these copies; in checked studies unresolved V genes cover under half, and the rest lacks a known reason. V, J and clone size were drawn from that table, and D and trimming were deduced from the DNA. The sample includes about 9,100 clones, with approximately 90% observed a single time. Roughly 15% of the sample rests with the top ten.

The CDR3 sequence holds 12 residues, the cysteine and phenylalanine included. The DNA shown is the 36-base CDR3, in frame from base 1. According to the germline V gene, CDR1 reads SNHLY and CDR2 reads FYNNEI. V was cut back by 6 bases and J by 6 bases, leaving a gap of 9 bases between them. This specimen consisted of peripheral blood mononuclear cells (PBMCs), obtained at baseline. The clonotype was recovered from a human donor with classical Hodgkin lymphoma. The V and J genes are TRBV2 and TRBJ2-1; no D gene can be assigned with confidence. The nucleotides read TGTGCCAGCAGCGGACCTGGCAATGAGCAGTTCTTC. Its translation reads: CASSGPGNEQFF.